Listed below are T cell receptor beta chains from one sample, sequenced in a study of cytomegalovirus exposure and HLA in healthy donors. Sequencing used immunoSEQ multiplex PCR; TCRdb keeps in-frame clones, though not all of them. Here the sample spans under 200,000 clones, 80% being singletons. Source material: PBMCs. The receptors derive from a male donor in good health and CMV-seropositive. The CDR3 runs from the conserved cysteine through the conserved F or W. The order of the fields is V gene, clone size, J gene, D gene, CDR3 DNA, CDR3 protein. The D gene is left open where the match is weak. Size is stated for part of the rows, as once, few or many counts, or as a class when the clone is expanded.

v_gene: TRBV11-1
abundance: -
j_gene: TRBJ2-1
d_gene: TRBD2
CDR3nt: TGTGCCAGCAGCTTAGGTCTAGCGGGAGTTAGTGAGCAGTTCTTC
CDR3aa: CASSLGLAGVSEQFF

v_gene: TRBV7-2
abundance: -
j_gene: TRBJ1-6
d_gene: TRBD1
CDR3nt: TGTGCCAGCAGCTTAGTGGCGGGACAGGGGTTTCCACCCCTCCACTTT
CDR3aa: CASSLVAGQGFPPLHF

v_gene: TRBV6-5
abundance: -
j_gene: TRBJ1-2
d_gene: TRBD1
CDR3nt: TGTGCCAGCAGTCGAGACAGGGACTATGGCTACACCTTC
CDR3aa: CASSRDRDYGYTF

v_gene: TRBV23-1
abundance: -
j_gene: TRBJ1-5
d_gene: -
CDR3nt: TGCGCCAGCAGCCCTCGGGGAGGCAATCAGCCCCAGCATTTT
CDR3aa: CASSPRGGNQPQHF

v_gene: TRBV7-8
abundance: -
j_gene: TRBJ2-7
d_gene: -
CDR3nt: TGTGCCAGCAGCTTAGAAGGGGGCTCCGGGGGATACGAGCAGTACTTC
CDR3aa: CASSLEGGSGGYEQYF

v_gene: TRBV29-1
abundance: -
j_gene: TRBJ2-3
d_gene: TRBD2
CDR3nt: TGCAGCGCAAGAGGACTAGCGGGCACCACAGATACGCAGTATTTT
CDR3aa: CSARGLAGTTDTQYF

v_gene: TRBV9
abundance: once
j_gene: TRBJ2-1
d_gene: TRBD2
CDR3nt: TGTGCCAGCAGCGTTCGCGGGAGGGGGTGGGATGAGCAGTTCTTC
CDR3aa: CASSVRGRGWDEQFF

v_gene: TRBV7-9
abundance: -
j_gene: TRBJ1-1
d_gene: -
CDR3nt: TGTGCCAGCAGCTTAGCGCGGACAGCAGTCTACACTGAAGCTTTCTTT
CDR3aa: CASSLARTAVYTEAFF

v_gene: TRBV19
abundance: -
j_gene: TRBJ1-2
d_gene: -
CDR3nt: TGTGCCAGTCTGACTAGGGGGGGCGACTATGGCTACACCTTC
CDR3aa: CASLTRGGDYGYTF

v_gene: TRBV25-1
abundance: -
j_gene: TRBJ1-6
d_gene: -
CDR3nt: TGTGCCAGCAGTGAATACAACACCGCACCCCTCCACTTT
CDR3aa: CASSEYNTAPLHF

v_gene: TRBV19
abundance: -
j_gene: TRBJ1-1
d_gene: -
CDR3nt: TGTGCCAGTTCGGACAGACCCCGGGGAGCTTTCTTT
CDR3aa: CASSDRPRGAFF

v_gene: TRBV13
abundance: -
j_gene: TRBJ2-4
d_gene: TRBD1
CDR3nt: TGTGCCAGCACCGGACAGGTGAAAAACATTCAGTACTTC
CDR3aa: CASTGQVKNIQYF

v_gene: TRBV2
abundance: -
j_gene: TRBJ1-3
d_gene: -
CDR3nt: TGTGCCAGTGGACAAAACTCTGGAAACACCATATATTTT
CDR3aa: CASGQNSGNTIYF

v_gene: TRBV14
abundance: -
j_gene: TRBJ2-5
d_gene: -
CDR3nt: TGTGCCAGCAGCCAAGAAGTATCGACTAACAAACGGGAGACCCAGTACTTC
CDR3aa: CASSQEVSTNKRETQYF

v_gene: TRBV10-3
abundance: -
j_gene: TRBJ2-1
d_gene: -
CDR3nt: TGTGCCATCAGTGAGGGGGCATACAATGAGCAGTTCTTC
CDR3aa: CAISEGAYNEQFF

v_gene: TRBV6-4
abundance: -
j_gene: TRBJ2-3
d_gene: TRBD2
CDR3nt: TGTGCCAGCAGATTTCAAGCGGGAGGGGGTGCAGATACGCAGTATTTT
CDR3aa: CASRFQAGGGADTQYF

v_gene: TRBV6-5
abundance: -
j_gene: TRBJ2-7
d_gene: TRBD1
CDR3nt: TGTGCCAGCAGTTACTCGGCAGGGGGTCGCGAGCAGTACTTC
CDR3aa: CASSYSAGGREQYF

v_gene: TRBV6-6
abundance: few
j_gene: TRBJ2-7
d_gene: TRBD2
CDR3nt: TGTGCCAGCACAGAGCGGGGGTCCTACGAGCAGTACTTC
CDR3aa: CASTERGSYEQYF

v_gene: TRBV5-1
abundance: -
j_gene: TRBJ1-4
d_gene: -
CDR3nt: TGCGCCAGCAGCTTCAGAGGTGGAGAAAAACTGTTTTTT
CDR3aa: CASSFRGGEKLFF

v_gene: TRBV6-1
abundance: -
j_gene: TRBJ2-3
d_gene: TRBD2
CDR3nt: TGTGCCGGACTAGCGGGAGGCACAGATACGCAGTATTTT
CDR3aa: CAGLAGGTDTQYF

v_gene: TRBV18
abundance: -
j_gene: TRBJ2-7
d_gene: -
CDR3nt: TGTGCCAGCTCACCGGCCTCCTCCGAGCAGTACTTC
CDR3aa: CASSPASSEQYF

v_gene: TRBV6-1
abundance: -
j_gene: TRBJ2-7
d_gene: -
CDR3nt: TGTGCCAGCAGTGAAGCGAGCAGGGCCGACGAGCAGTACTTC
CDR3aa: CASSEASRADEQYF

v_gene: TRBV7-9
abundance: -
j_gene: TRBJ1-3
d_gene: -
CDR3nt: TGTGCCAGCAACAGGGAACCCTCTGGAAACACCATATATTTT
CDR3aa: CASNREPSGNTIYF

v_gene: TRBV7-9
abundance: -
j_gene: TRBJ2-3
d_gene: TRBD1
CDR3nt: TGTTCCAGCAGCTTAACTTACGGGGGACAGGGACGAAGCACAGATACGCAGTATTTT
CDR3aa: CSSSLTYGGQGRSTDTQYF

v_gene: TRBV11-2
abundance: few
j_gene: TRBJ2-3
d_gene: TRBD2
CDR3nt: TGTGCCAGCAGCCGACCTCTAGCGGGAGGGAGCACAGATACGCAGTATTTT
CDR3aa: CASSRPLAGGSTDTQYF

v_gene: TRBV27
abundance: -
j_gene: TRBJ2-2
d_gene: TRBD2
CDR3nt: TGTGCCAGCAGCGCTAGCGGGAGAAACACCGGGGAGCTGTTTTTT
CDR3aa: CASSASGRNTGELFF

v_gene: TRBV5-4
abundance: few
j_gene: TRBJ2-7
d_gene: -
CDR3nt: TGTGCCAGCATTCCTGATGGTGGCAGGGCCTACGAGCAGTACTTC
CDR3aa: CASIPDGGRAYEQYF

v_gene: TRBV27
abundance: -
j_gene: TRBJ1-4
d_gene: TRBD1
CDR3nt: TGTGCCAGCAGCCAGGGGGGCGGAAAACTGTTTTTT
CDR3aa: CASSQGGGKLFF

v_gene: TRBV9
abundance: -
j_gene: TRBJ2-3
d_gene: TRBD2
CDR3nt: TGTGCCAGCAGCGGAGCGGGAGCCCCCGGGGATACGCAGTATTTT
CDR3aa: CASSGAGAPGDTQYF

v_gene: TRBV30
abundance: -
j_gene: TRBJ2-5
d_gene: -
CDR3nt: TGTGCCTGGAGTGCCGGGGTTAAAGAGACCCAGTACTTC
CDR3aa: CAWSAGVKETQYF

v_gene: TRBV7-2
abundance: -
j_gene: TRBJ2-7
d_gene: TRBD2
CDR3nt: TGTGCCAGCAGCCGTGCCCTAACGGGGACTAGCGGGACAACCTACGAGCAGTACTTC
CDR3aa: CASSRALTGTSGTTYEQYF

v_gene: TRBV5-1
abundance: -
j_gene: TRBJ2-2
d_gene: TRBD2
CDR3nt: TGCGCCAGCAGCTGGGGGACTATTGGCACCGGGGAGCTGTTTTTT
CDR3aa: CASSWGTIGTGELFF

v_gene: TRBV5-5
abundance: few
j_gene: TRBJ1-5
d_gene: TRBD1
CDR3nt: TGTGCCAGCAGCTTGGCCGGACAGGAGAATCAGCCCCAGCATTTT
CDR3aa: CASSLAGQENQPQHF

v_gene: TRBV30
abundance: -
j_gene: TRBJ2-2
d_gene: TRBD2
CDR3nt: TGTGCCTGGAGGGCTAGCGGGAGGGTCGGGGAGCTGTTTTTT
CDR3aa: CAWRASGRVGELFF

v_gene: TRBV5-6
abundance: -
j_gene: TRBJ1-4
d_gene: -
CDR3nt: TGTGCCAGCAGCCAAAGGACACTTAATGAAAAACTGTTTTTT
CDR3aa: CASSQRTLNEKLFF

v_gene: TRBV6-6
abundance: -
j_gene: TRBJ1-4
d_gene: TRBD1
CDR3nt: TGTGCCACCTGTTCGACAGGGGGCTTTGAAAAACTGTTTTTT
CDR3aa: CATCSTGGFEKLFF

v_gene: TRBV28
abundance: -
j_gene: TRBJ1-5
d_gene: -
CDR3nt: TGTGCCAGCATGGGGGGAGGAAGCAACCAGCCCCAGCATTTT
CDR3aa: CASMGGGSNQPQHF

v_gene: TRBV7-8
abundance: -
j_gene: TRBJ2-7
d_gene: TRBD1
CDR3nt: TGTGCCAGCAGCTATGGTAACAGGGGACAGTACTTC
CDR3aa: CASSYGNRGQYF

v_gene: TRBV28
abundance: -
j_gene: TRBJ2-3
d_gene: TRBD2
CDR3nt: TGTGCCAGCAGTTCCCCACTAGCGGGAGACTCAGATACGCAGTATTTT
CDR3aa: CASSSPLAGDSDTQYF

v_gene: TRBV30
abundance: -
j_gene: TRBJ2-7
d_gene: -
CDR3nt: TGTGCCTGGAGTGCGAGGTACGAGCAGTACTTC
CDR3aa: CAWSARYEQYF

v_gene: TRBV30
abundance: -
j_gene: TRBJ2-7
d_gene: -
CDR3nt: TGTGCCTGGGGGGGACTTTCCTACGAGCAGTACTTC
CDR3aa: CAWGGLSYEQYF

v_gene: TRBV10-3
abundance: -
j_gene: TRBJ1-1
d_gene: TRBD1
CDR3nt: TGTGCCACGGGAACAGGGGACACTGAAGCTTTCTTT
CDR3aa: CATGTGDTEAFF

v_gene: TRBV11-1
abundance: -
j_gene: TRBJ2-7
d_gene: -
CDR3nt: TGTGCCAGCAGCTTAGTATTTGGGACTGGGGTATACGAGCAGTACTTC
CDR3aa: CASSLVFGTGVYEQYF

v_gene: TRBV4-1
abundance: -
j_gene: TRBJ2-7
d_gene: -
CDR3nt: TGCGCCAGCAGCCGCGACTCGACAGTTCAGCCCTACGAGCAGTACTTC
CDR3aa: CASSRDSTVQPYEQYF

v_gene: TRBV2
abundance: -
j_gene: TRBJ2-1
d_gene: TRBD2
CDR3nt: TGTGCCAGCAGGGTAGCGGGAGGCTCCTACAATGAGCAGTTCTTC
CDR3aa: CASRVAGGSYNEQFF

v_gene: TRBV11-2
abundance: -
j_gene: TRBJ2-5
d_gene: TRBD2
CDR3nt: TGTGCCAGCAGCTTAGTCTCTAGCGGGGGGGAGACCCAGTACTTC
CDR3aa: CASSLVSSGGETQYF

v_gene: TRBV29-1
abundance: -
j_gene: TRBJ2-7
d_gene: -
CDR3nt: TGCAGCGTTAGCTACCGCTCCTACGAGCAGTACTTC
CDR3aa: CSVSYRSYEQYF

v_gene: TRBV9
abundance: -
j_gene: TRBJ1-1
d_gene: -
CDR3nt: TGTGCCAGCAGCGTGCAGGGGTACACTGAAGCTTTCTTT
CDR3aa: CASSVQGYTEAFF

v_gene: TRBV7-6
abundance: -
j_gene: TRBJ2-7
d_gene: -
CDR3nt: TGTGCCAGCAGCTTCCTCCCGGGCGAGCAGTACTTC
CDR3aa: CASSFLPGEQYF